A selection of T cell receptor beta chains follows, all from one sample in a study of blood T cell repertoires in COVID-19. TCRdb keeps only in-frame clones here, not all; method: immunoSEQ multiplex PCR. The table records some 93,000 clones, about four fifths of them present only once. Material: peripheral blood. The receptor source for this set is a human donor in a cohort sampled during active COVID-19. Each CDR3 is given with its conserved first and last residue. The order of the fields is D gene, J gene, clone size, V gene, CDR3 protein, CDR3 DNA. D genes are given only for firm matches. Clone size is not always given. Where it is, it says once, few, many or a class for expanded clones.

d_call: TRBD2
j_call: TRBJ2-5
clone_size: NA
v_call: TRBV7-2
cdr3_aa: CASSPGGATETQYF
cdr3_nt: TGTGCCAGCAGTCCGGGGGGTGCAACGGAGACCCAGTACTTC

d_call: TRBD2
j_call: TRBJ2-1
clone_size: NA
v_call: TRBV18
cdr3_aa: CASSRERDNYNEQFF
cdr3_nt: TGTGCCAGCTCACGGGAGCGGGATAACTACAATGAGCAGTTCTTC

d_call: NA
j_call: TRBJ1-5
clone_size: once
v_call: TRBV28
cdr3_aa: CASTLFIGAGDQPQHF
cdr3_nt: TGTGCCAGCACTCTCTTTATTGGGGCAGGCGATCAGCCCCAGCATTTT

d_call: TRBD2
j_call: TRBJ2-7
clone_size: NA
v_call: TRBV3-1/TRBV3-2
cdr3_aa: CASSQTGTSGRREQYF
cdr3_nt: TGTGCCAGCAGCCAGACAGGGACTAGCGGGAGGAGGGAGCAGTACTTC

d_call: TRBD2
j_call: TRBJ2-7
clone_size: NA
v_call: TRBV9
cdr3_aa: CASSVGAGGRSYEQYF
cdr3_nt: TGTGCCAGCAGCGTAGGAGCGGGAGGGAGATCCTACGAGCAGTACTTC

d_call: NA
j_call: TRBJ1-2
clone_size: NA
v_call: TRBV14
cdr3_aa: CASSQIGAGDYGYTF
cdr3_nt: TGTGCCAGCAGCCAGATAGGAGCAGGGGATTATGGCTACACCTTC

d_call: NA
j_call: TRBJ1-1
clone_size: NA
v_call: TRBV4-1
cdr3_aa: CASSQGLGAATDTEAFF
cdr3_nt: TGCGCCAGCAGCCAAGGTCTAGGGGCTGCGACCGACACTGAAGCTTTCTTT

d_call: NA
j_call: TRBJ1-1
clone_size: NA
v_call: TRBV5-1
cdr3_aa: CASSLVGTVSNTEAFF
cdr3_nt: TGCGCCAGCAGCTTAGTAGGTACAGTCTCGAACACTGAAGCTTTCTTT

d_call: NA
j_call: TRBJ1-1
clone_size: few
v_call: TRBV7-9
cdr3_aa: CALTEGRNTEAFF
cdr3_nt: TGTGCCCTCACGGAGGGAAGGAACACTGAAGCTTTCTTT

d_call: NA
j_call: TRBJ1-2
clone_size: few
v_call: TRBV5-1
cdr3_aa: CASSLGSGINYGYTF
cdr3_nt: TGCGCCAGCAGCTTGGGGTCAGGGATTAACTATGGCTACACCTTC

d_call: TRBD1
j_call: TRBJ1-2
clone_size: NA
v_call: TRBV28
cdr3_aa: CASSLSRQGLYTF
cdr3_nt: TGTGCCAGCAGCCTTAGCCGACAGGGACTCTACACCTTC

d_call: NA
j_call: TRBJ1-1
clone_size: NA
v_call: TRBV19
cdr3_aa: CASSGQANTEAFF
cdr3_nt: TGTGCCAGTAGCGGCCAGGCCAACACTGAAGCTTTCTTT

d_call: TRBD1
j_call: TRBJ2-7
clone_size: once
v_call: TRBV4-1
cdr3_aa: CASSQDGQGIDEQYF
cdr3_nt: TGCGCCAGCAGCCAAGACGGACAGGGTATCGACGAGCAGTACTTC

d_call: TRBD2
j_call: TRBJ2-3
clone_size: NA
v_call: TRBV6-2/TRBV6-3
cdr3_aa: CASSYSTSGHLTDTQYF
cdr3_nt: TGTGCCAGCAGTTACTCAACTAGCGGGCATCTCACAGATACGCAGTATTTT

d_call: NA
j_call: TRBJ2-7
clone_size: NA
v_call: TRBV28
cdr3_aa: CASTQGQVNEQYF
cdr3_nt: TGTGCCAGCACTCAGGGCCAGGTGAACGAGCAGTACTTC

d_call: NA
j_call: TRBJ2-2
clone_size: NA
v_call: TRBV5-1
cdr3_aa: CASSLGASNTGELFF
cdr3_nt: TGCGCCAGCAGCTTGGGGGCCTCGAACACCGGGGAGCTGTTTTTT

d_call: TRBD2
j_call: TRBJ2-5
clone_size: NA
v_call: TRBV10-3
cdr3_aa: CATVAGGPGETQYF
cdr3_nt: TGTGCCACTGTAGCGGGAGGGCCAGGAGAGACCCAGTACTTC

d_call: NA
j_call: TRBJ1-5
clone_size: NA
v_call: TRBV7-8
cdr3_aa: CASSSVREGNQPQHF
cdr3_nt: TGTGCCAGCAGCTCCGTCAGGGAGGGGAATCAGCCCCAGCATTTT

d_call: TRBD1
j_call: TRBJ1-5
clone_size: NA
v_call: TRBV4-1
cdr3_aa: CASSPRGTEFSNQPQHF
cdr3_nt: TGCGCCAGCAGCCCCCGGGGGACAGAATTTAGCAATCAGCCCCAGCATTTT

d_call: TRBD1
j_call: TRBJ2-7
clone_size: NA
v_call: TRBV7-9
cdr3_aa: CASRRTAGGAYEQYF
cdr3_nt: TGTGCCAGCAGACGGACCGCAGGGGGCGCGTACGAGCAGTACTTC

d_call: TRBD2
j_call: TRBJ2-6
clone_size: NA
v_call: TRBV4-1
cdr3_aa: CASSQDLRRLAAGANVLTF
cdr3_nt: TGCGCCAGCAGCCAAGATTTGAGGCGACTAGCGGCTGGGGCCAACGTCCTGACTTTC

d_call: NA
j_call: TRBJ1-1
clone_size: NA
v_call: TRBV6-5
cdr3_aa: CASSYSNMNTEAFF
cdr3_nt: TGTGCCAGCAGTTACAGTAACATGAACACTGAAGCTTTCTTT

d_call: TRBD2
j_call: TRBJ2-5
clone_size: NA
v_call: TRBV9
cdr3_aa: CASSVGTSGGATQETQYF
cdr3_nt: TGTGCCAGCAGCGTAGGCACTAGCGGAGGGGCTACACAAGAGACCCAGTACTTC

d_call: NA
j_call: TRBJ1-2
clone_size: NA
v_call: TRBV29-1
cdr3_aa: CSVARNRDANYGYTF
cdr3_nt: TGCAGCGTTGCCCGCAACAGGGACGCTAACTATGGCTACACCTTC

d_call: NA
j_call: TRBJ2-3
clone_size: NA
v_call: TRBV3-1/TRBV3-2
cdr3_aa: CASSQWSWADTQYF
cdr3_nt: TGTGCCAGCAGCCAGTGGAGTTGGGCAGATACGCAGTATTTT

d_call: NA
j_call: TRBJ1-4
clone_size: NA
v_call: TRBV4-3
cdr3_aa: CASSQVRGEKLFF
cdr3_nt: TGCGCCAGCAGCCAAGTCAGGGGTGAAAAACTGTTTTTT

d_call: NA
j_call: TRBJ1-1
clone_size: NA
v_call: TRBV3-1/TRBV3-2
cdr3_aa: CASSQDKGLGAFF
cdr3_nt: TGTGCCAGCAGCCAAGATAAAGGTCTCGGGGCTTTCTTT

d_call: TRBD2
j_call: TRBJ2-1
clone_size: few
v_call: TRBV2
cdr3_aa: CASSERLAAWDEQFF
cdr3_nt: TGTGCCAGCAGTGAAAGACTAGCGGCATGGGATGAGCAGTTCTTC

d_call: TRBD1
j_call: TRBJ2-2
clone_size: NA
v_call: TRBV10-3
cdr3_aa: CAISRTGDTGELFF
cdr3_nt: TGTGCCATCAGCAGGACAGGGGACACCGGGGAGCTGTTTTTT

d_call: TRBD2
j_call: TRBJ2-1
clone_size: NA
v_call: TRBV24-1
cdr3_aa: CATSGREGLREQFF
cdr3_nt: TGTGCCACCAGTGGGCGGGAGGGCCTTCGTGAGCAGTTCTTC

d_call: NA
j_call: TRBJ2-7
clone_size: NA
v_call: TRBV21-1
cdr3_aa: CASSPVRGKYEQYF
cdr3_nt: TGTGCCAGCAGCCCGGTCAGAGGAAAGTACGAGCAGTACTTC

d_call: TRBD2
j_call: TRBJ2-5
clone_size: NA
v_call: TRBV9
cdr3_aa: CASSVGLAGMEETQYF
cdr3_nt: TGTGCCAGCAGCGTGGGACTAGCGGGAATGGAGGAGACCCAGTACTTC

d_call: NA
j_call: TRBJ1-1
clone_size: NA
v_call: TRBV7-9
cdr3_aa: CASSSTEGNTEAFF
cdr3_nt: TGTGCCAGCAGCTCTACCGAGGGGAACACTGAAGCTTTCTTT

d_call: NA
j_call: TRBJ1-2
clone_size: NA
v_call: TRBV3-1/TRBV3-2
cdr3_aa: CASSHSYGYTF
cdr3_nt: TGTGCCAGCAGCCATTCGTATGGCTACACCTTC

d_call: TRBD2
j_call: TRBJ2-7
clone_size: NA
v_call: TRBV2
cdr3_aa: CASSVQVSGAYEQYF
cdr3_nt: TGTGCCAGCAGTGTCCAAGTTAGCGGGGCCTACGAGCAGTACTTC

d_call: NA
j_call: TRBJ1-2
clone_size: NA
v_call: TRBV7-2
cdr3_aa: CASSREEGGNYGYTF
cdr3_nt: TGTGCCAGCAGCCGGGAGGAGGGGGGTAACTATGGCTACACCTTC

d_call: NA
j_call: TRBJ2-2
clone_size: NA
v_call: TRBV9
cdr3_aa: CASSVEEPMELFF
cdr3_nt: TGTGCCAGCAGCGTAGAGGAGCCTATGGAGCTGTTTTTT

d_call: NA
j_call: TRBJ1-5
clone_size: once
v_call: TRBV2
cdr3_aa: CASTDRGGRGSNQPQHF
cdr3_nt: TGTGCCAGCACCGACCGGGGGGGGAGAGGGAGCAATCAGCCCCAGCATTTT

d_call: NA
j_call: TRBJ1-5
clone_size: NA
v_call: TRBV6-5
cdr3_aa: CASRQSYSNQPQHF
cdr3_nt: TGTGCCAGCAGACAGTCTTATAGCAATCAGCCCCAGCATTTT

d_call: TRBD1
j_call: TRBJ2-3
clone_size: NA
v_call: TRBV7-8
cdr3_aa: CASSPFGQASTDTQYF
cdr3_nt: TGTGCCAGCAGCCCGTTCGGACAGGCTAGCACAGATACGCAGTATTTT

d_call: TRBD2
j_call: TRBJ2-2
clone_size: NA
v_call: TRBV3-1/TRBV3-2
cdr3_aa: CASSQGGLAGWNTGELFF
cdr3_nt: TGTGCCAGCAGCCAAGGGGGACTAGCGGGATGGAACACCGGGGAGCTGTTTTTT

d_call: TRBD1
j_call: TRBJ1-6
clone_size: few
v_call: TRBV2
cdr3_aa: CASRDRSRDSPLHF
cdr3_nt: TGTGCCAGCAGGGACAGGTCGAGGGATTCACCCCTCCACTTT

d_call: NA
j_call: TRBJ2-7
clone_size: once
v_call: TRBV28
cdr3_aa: CASIPPSHDEQYF
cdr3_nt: TGTGCCAGCATTCCCCCTAGCCACGACGAGCAGTACTTC

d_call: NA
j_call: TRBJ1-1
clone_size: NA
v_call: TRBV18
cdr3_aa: CASSPASGRPGAFF
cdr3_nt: TGTGCCAGCTCCCCGGCCAGCGGAAGGCCCGGGGCTTTCTTT

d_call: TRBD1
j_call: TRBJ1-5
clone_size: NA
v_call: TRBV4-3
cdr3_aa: CASSQDTGGVQPQHF
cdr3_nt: TGCGCCAGCAGCCAGGATACAGGGGGCGTTCAGCCCCAGCATTTT

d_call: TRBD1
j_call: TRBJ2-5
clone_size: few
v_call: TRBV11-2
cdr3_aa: CASSTGQGEGETQYF
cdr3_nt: TGTGCCAGCAGCACAGGACAGGGGGAGGGAGAGACCCAGTACTTC

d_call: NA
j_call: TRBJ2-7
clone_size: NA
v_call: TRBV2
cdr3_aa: CASSDWPGSRYEQYF
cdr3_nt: TGTGCCAGCAGTGATTGGCCCGGGTCTCGCTACGAGCAGTACTTC